The 13 T cell receptor beta chains below come from one sample, sequenced in a study of blood T cell repertoires in COVID-19. The data were produced by immunoSEQ multiplex PCR, yet TCRdb's version contains in-frame clones alone and is incomplete. The top ten hold about 20% of the sample, which has 90,000 to 120,000 clones, approximately 80% seen once. Material for sequencing was peripheral blood. The receptors originated from a man between 65 and 85 years old with active or convalescent COVID-19.

The gene calls are TRBV29-1 and TRBJ1-2; D perhaps matches TRBD1 (6 bases). The CDR3 length is 12 residues. V gave up 6 bases and J gave up 4 bases, with 12 bases separating them. Germline loops: CDR1 SQVTM, CDR2 ANQGSEA. The CDR3 DNA is TGCAGCGTCCAGGGGTTGGGCTATGGCTACACCTTC. Translating it yields CSVQGLGYGYTF.

This chain uses TRBV29-1 with TRBJ2-3, with 12 bases matching TRBD2. V dropped 1 base and J dropped 3; count of bases not matched to a gene: 2. The V gene's germline CDR1 is SQVTM and CDR2 ANQGSEA. There are 15 residues in the CDR3. CDR3 sequence reads: CSVEGTSGATDTQYF. The CDR3 DNA is TGCAGCGTTGAAGGGACTAGCGGGGCGACAGATACGCAGTATTTT.

The chain couples TRBV29-1 to TRBJ2-2; a weak D match, TRBD1 (5 bases). CDR1 SQVTM and CDR2 ANQGSEA come from the germline V gene. V shed 4 bases and J shed 7 bases, with 13 bases lying between them. The CDR3 runs 13 residues. For the CDR3, the DNA is TGCAGCGTTGCCAGGGTGATGGACGGGGAGCTGTTTTTT. Its translation: CSVARVMDGELFF.

The rearrangement links TRBV6-5 to TRBJ2-7; TRBD2 aligns across 12 bases. This CDR3 spans 14 amino acids. V gave up 10 bases and J gave up 2 bases; unmatched junction bases: 6. Looked up from germline, CDR1 is MNHEY and CDR2 is SVGAGI. The CDR3 coding sequence is TGTGCCATCATGACTAGCGGGGGCACCTACGAGCAGTACTTC. Protein product: CAIMTSGGTYEQYF.

The chain uses TRBV28 and TRBJ1-4; TRBD1 agrees at 9 bases. Germline V gene data show CDR1 as MDHEN and CDR2 as SYDVKM. This CDR3 has 15 amino acids. With V trimmed by 7 bases and J by 2 bases, 5 bases remained unmatched. CDR3 in amino acids: CASTDRGETNEKLFF. CDR3 DNA: TGTGCCAGCACGGACAGGGGAGAGACTAATGAAAAACTGTTTTTT.

This rearrangement joins TRBV6-1 to TRBJ2-7, with a tentative D call TRBD2 (6 bases). The V and J ends lost 0 bases and 3 bases respectively, with 15 bases between them. This CDR3 region has 16 residues. Germline V gives CDR1 MNHNS, CDR2 SASEGT. CDR3 DNA sequence: TGTGCCAGCAGTGAAGCGCAGTCGGCGGGATACTACGAGCAGTACTTC. It codes for CASSEAQSAGYYEQYF.

This chain uses TRBV7-9 with TRBJ1-1, with 8 bases that match TRBD1. With 0 bases clipped from V and 3 bases from J, the junction kept 9 bases outside the gene matches. Germline V gene data show CDR1 as SEHNR and CDR2 as FQNEAQ (reference sequence). This CDR3 contains 17 residues. CDR3: CASSLAWTGRRDTEAFF. CDR3 in DNA: TGTGCCAGCAGCTTAGCGTGGACAGGGAGGCGAGACACTGAAGCTTTCTTT.

The rearrangement joins TRBV3-1 (or the pseudogene TRBV3-2) to TRBJ1-2; TRBD1 matches at 12 bases. The ends lost 0 bases at V and 8 bases at J; junction bases unmatched: 13. The CDR3 covers 18 residues. CDR1 and CDR2 from the germline V gene are LGHDT and YNNKEL (reference sequence). In nucleotides, the CDR3 is TGTGCCAGCAGCCAAGACCAAACTCGGGACAGGGGGCCGAGGGGCTACACCTTC. The encoded protein is CASSQDQTRDRGPRGYTF.

V and J are TRBV6-4 and TRBJ2-3, with a possible D match to TRBD1 (6 bases). This CDR3 region has 15 residues. The V gene's germline CDR1 is MRHNA and CDR2 SNTAGT. With 3 bases removed from V and 8 bases from J, the gap between germline ends came to 18 bases. The DNA of the CDR3 is TGTGCCAGCAGTGAATCTGGCTACCCAGGGGTTACGCAGTATTTT. Its translation is CASSESGYPGVTQYF.

This clone occurred a few times. The chain is built from TRBV5-1 and TRBJ1-1, with TRBD1 matching 8 bases. The V gene end was trimmed by 9 bases and the J gene end by 0 bases; junction bases not matched to a gene: 10. From germline, CDR1 is SGHRS and CDR2 YFSETQ. CDR3 length: 15 amino acids. The DNA of the CDR3 is TGCGCCACTTCGACAGGGGCGGGGATGAACACTGAAGCTTTCTTT. Translated, it gives CATSTGAGMNTEAFF. The whole variable domain, filled in from reference TRBV5-1 and TRBJ1-1, reads KAGVTQTPRYLIKTRGQQVTLSCSPISGHRSVSWYQQTPGQGLQFLFEYFSETQRNKGNFPGRFSGRQFSNSRSEMNVSTLELGDSALYLCATSTGAGMNTEAFFGQGTRLTVV.

This chain connects TRBV7-8 to TRBJ1-2; D possibly corresponds to TRBD1 (5 bases). Germline V CDR1 and CDR2: SGHVS, FQNEAQ. The CDR3 consists of 12 residues. V was cut by 11 bases and J by 8 bases, with 18 bases left in between. The CDR3 here is CAGGGASGGYTF. The CDR3 DNA is TGTGCCGGCGGCGGGGCTTCGGGGGGCTACACCTTC.

The chain carries TRBV3-1 (or the pseudogene TRBV3-2) and TRBJ2-3; maybe TRBD2 (6 bases). There are 16 residues in the CDR3. V was pared by 4 bases and J by 0 bases, with 14 bases between. Germline V gene sequence: CDR1 LGHDT, CDR2 YNNKEL (reference sequence). The CDR3 sequence: CASSRGSGTSTDTQYF. The CDR3 DNA reads TGTGCCAGCAGCCGGGGATCCGGGACTAGCACAGATACGCAGTATTTT.

This clone was detected only a few times. The J gene is TRBJ2-3, the V gene TRBV10-3; D call uncertain. Germline V CDR1 and CDR2: ENHRY, SYGVKD. CDR3 length equals 15 residues. The V gene lost 0 bases and the J gene lost 0 bases, with 7 bases spanning the gap. The CDR3 is CAISESRLSTDTQYF. The CDR3 nucleotides are TGTGCCATCAGTGAGTCGCGGCTAAGCACAGATACGCAGTATTTT.